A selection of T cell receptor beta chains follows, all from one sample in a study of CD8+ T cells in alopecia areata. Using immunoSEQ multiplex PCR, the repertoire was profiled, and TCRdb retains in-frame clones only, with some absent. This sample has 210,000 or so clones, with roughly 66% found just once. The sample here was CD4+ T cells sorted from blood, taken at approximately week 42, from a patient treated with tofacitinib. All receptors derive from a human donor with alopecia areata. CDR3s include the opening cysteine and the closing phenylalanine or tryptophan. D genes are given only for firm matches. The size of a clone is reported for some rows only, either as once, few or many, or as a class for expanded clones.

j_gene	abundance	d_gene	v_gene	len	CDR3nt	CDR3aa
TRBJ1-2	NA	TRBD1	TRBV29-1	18	TGCAGCGCTGGTTCCTTCAGTTACGGGGACAGGGGGCTAAATGGCTACACCTTC	CSAGSFSYGDRGLNGYTF
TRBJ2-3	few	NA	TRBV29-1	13	TGCAGCGTTGAAGGCGTTACGACAGATACGCAGTATTTT	CSVEGVTTDTQYF
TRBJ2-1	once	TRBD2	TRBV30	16	TGTGCCTGGAAGGGGGGGGCTAGCGGGGCGTACAATGAGCAGTTCTTC	CAWKGGASGAYNEQFF
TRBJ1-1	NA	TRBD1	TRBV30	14	TGTGCCTGGAGTATGACAGGGCTGAGCACTGAAGCTTTCTTT	CAWSMTGLSTEAFF
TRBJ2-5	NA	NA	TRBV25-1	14	TGTGCCAGCAGTGTAGGGGGGCCACAAGAGACCCAGTACTTC	CASSVGGPQETQYF
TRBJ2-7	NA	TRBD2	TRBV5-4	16	TGTGCCAGCAGCTTGGGAGTCGCGGGGGGCAACTACGAGCAGTACTTC	CASSLGVAGGNYEQYF
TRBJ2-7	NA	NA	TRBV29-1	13	TGCAGCGTTGTAGAGACAGTCTCCTACGAGCAGTACTTC	CSVVETVSYEQYF
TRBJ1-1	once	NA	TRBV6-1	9	TGTGCCAGCAGTGGGGAAGCTTTCTTT	CASSGEAFF
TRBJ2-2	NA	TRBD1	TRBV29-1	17	TGCAGCGTGATGGACAGGATGACTTTCGCGAACACCGGGGAGCTGTTTTTT	CSVMDRMTFANTGELFF
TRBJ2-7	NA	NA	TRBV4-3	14	TGCGCCAGCAGCCCCGGGACTTTCCACTACGAGCAGTACTTC	CASSPGTFHYEQYF
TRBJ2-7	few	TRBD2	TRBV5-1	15	TGCGCCAGCAGCTCGGGACTAGCGGCCTCCTACGAGCAGTACTTC	CASSSGLAASYEQYF
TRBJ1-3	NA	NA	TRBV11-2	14	TGTGCCAGCAGCTTAGCCGTCTCTGGAAACACCATATATTTT	CASSLAVSGNTIYF
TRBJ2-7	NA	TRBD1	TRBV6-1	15	TGTGCCAGCAGTGAATCAGGGACAGCCTCGTACGAGCAGTACTTC	CASSESGTASYEQYF
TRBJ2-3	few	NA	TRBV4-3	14	TGCGCCAGCAGCCCAGCCCCCCACACAGATACGCAGTATTTT	CASSPAPHTDTQYF
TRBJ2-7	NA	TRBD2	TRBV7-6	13	TGTGCCAGAATAGCGGGGAAACCCTACGAGCAGTACTTC	CARIAGKPYEQYF
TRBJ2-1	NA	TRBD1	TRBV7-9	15	TGTGCCAGCAGCTCAGACAGGGGGCTTTCCAATGAGCAGTTCTTC	CASSSDRGLSNEQFF
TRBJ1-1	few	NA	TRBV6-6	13	TGTGCCAGCATTGACAGTTCCTACACTGAAGCTTTCTTT	CASIDSSYTEAFF
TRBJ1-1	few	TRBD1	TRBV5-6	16	TGTGCCAGCAGCCCAGGATACGGGGACAGTAGGGCTGAAGCTTTCTTT	CASSPGYGDSRAEAFF
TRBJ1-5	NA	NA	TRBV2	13	TGTGCCAGCAGGCAGGGGAGGGAGGGGTCCCAGCATTTT	CASRQGREGSQHF
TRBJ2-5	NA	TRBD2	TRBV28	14	TGTGCCAGCAGTTTTATAAGCGGGGGAGAGACCCAGTACTTC	CASSFISGGETQYF
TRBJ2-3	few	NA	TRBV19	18	TGTGCCAGTAGTATTTCCATAGGCCGGCGAACATCACCAGATACGCAGTATTTT	CASSISIGRRTSPDTQYF
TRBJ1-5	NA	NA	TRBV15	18	TGTGCCACCAGCAGAGATATTCATACGACCGATGGTAGTCAGCCCCAGCATTTT	CATSRDIHTTDGSQPQHF
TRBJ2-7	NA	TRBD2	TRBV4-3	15	TGCGCCAGCAGCCATGAGCGGGGAGCAAGATACGAGCAGTACTTC	CASSHERGARYEQYF